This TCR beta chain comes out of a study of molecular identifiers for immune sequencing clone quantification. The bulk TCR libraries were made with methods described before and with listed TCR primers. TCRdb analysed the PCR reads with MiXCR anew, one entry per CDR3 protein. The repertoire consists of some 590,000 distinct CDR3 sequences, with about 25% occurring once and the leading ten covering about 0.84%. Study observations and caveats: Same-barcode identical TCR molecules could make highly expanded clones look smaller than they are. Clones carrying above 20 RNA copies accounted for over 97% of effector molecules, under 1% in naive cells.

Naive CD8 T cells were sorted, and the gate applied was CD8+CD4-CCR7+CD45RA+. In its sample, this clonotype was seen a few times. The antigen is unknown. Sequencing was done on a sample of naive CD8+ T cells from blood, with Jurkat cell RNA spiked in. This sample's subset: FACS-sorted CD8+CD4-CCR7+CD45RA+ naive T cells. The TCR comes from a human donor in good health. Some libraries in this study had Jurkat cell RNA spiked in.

CDR3 DNA sequence: TGTGCCAGCAGTTTTACTAGCGCCTACCTAGGGGAGCAGTACTTC. It translates to CASSFTSAYLGEQYF. This chain joins TRBV27 and TRBJ2-7; 7 nucleotides match TRBD2. J lost 7 bases, V lost 3 bases, and 12 bases had no gene match. Germline CDR1 and CDR2: MNHEY and SMNVEV (reference sequence). CDR3 size: 15 residues.